What follows are 22 T cell receptor beta chains derived from one specimen sequenced in a study of blood T cells in healthy people across ages. Next came a second PCR, run for roughly 6 to 11 cycles, which used a sample-barcoded 5' primer along with a J-beta primer mix. TCRdb reprocessed the 5' RACE reads with MiXCR, giving one entry per CDR3 protein. The table has just under 550,000 distinct CDR3 sequences, 24% seen once. In addition, the sample was reused for a study of T cells of mothers and their children.

The sample was blood. Source of these receptors: a boy under 18 in good health.

The gene calls are TRBV10-2 and TRBJ2-4, with TRBD2 matching over 7 bases. The CDR3 covers 21 residues. Trimming removed 3 bases from V and 0 bases from J; junction bases left unmatched: 20. The germline V gene has CDR1 WSHSY and CDR2 SAAADI. CDR3 sequence (DNA): TGCGCCAGCAGTGAAGGGGTTTGGGCGGGAGATCCCAATTTAGCCAAAAACATTCAGTACTTC. Protein sequence: CASSEGVWAGDPNLAKNIQYF.

This chain connects TRBV7-9 to TRBJ2-2, with 12 bases aligning to TRBD2. The V segment lost 8 bases and the J segment 4 bases; nucleotides outside the gene matches: 11. The germline CDR1 and CDR2 sequences are SEHNR and FQNEAQ (reference sequence). The CDR3 is 17 residues long. The chain's CDR3 is CASPMTSGSRSTGELFF. The CDR3 nucleotides read TGTGCCAGCCCCATGACTAGCGGGAGTCGGAGCACCGGGGAGCTGTTTTTT.

In this sample, this clonotype turned up a few times. The chain has TRBV27 and TRBJ2-1; 14 bases map to TRBD2. Per germline, CDR1 MNHEY and CDR2 SMNVEV (reference sequence). The CDR3 extends over 16 amino acids. V gave up 4 bases and J gave up 8 bases; unmatched junction bases: 7. CDR3 protein: CASSSNLGLAGDEQFF. CDR3 nucleotides: TGTGCCAGCAGTTCGAACTTGGGACTAGCGGGGGATGAGCAGTTCTTC.

This chain uses TRBV28 with TRBJ1-4; possible D gene TRBD1, 5 bases. The CDR3 is 15 residues long. Germline V gene sequence: CDR1 MDHEN, CDR2 SYDVKM. Trimming left V 8 bases short and J 7 bases short, with 20 bases between. DNA of the CDR3: TGTGCCAGCCTACCTGGGGGGGGAAGGTCTGAAAAACTGTTTTTT. Its protein product is CASLPGGGRSEKLFF.

As for this clonotype: This is likely a read error, given that the CDR3 carries no conserved phenylalanine or tryptophan at its end. This chain uses TRBV28 with TRBJ2-2; 8 bases are a match to TRBD1. Losses at the gene ends were 8 bases for V and 7 bases for J; bases not matched to a gene: 6. The CDR3 contains 13 residues. CDR1 MDHEN and CDR2 SYDVKM come from the germline V gene. The CDR3 sequence: CASGQGAGGELFL. The CDR3 nucleotides read TGTGCCAGCGGTCAGGGGGCCGGCGGGGAGCTGTTTCTT.

The chain carries TRBV28 and TRBJ2-4; D is ambiguous. Germline V gene data show CDR1 as MDHEN and CDR2 as SYDVKM. The CDR3 consists of 12 residues. V dropped 8 bases and J dropped 13 bases, with 18 bases sitting between them. CDR3 region: CASGAGIRSQYF. CDR3 in DNA: TGTGCCAGCGGCGCTGGGATTCGTTCCCAGTACTTC.

As to this clonotype: A read error may produce the germline difference seen at one junction end. The chain employs TRBV14 and TRBJ1-1; D is ambiguous. The CDR3 runs to 12 residues. Looked up from germline, CDR1 is SGHDN and CDR2 is FVKESK. The CDR3 DNA reads as TGTGCCAGCAGCCCACTGAACGCTGAAGCTTTCTTT. Its protein is CASSPLNAEAFF.

V gene TRBV20-1 combines with J gene TRBJ2-5, with 8 bases lining up with TRBD2. The end of the DNA is better explained by TRBJ2-1, so the J call may be wrong. Germline-derived CDR1 and CDR2 are DFQATT and SNEGSKA (reference sequence). This CDR3 comprises 14 residues. DNA of the CDR3: TGCAGTGCTAAGAGAGCGGGGGACTACAATGAGCAGTTCTTC. This sequence encodes CSAKRAGDYNEQFF.

The gene calls are TRBV20-1 and TRBJ1-4; no clear D. The germline CDR1 and CDR2 sequences are DFQATT and SNEGSKA (reference sequence). This CDR3 has 13 residues. Trimming took off 0 bases at V and 0 bases at J, with 2 bases between the two ends. CDR3 sequence (DNA): TGCAGTGCTAGAGACACAACTAATGAAAAACTGTTTTTT. This gives the protein CSARDTTNEKLFF.

The chain is built from TRBV5-1 and TRBJ1-4; unclear D gene. V was cut by 0 bases and J by 4 bases, with 4 bases left in between. This CDR3 has 13 residues. Germline CDR1 is SGHRS and CDR2 is YFSETQ. The CDR3 is CASSLDNNEKLFF. CDR3 DNA sequence: TGCGCCAGCAGCTTGGACAATAATGAAAAACTGTTTTTT.

V gene TRBV7-9 combines with J gene TRBJ1-5, with 7 bases aligning to TRBD1. The V and J ends lost 5 bases and 3 bases, in that order; junction bases with no gene match: 4. The germline gives CDR1 SEHNR, CDR2 FQNEAQ (reference sequence). This CDR3 comprises 14 residues. The CDR3: CASSARGNNQPQHF. The CDR3 region has the DNA TGTGCCAGCAGCGCCAGGGGGAACAATCAGCCCCAGCATTTT.

This clonotype occurred a few times. V usage is TRBV20-1 and J usage is TRBJ1-1; 7 bases line up with TRBD1. The length of the CDR3 is 13 residues. The germline V gene encodes CDR1 DFQATT and CDR2 SNEGSKA (reference sequence). Trimming removed 6 bases from V and 3 bases from J; junction bases left unmatched: 7. Here the CDR3 reads CSATSTGDTEAFF. The CDR3 DNA reads TGCAGTGCCACATCAACAGGGGACACTGAAGCTTTCTTT.

This clonotype showed up just a few times. The chain combines TRBV4-3 with TRBJ1-3, with a weak D call TRBD1 (5 bases). The ends were cut back, 0 bases at V and 1 base at J, with 7 bases in the middle. The V gene's germline CDR1 is LGHNA and CDR2 YSLEER. CDR3 size: 15 residues. CDR3 coding DNA: TGCGCCAGCAGCCAAGACACAGGTTCTGGAAACACCATATATTTT. Encoded protein: CASSQDTGSGNTIYF.

The V and J genes are TRBV5-5 and TRBJ2-2; 8 bases match TRBD1. The CDR3 has 16 amino acids. From germline, CDR1 is SGHKS and CDR2 YYEKEE (reference sequence). V shed 4 bases and J 1 base; nucleotides not matched to a gene: 6. CDR3 DNA sequence: TGTGCCAGCAGCGGGGACAGGCCCAGGAACACCGGGGAGCTGTTTTTT. It codes for CASSGDRPRNTGELFF.

About this clonotype: One end of the junction is discordant with germline, which a read error may explain. The gene calls are TRBV30 and TRBJ1-2; 7 nucleotides agree with TRBD1. Per the germline V gene, CDR1 is GTSNPN and CDR2 is SVGIG (reference sequence). The CDR3 is 13 amino acids. CDR3 loop: CAWSETGRYGCTF. The CDR3 DNA reads as TGTGCCTGGAGTGAGACAGGGAGGTACGGCTGCACCTTC.

The V call is TRBV20-1, the J call TRBJ2-1; D is ambiguous. The CDR3 runs 15 residues. In germline, CDR1 is DFQATT, CDR2 SNEGSKA (reference sequence). V shed 0 bases and J shed 4 bases, with 13 bases lying between them. The CDR3 nucleotides read TGCAGTGCTAGAGAACTTAGGTCGGCATACAATGAGCAGTTCTTC. It yields the protein CSARELRSAYNEQFF.

A few counts support this clonotype. One end of the junction varies from germline; a read error may be responsible. The chain employs TRBV7-9 and TRBJ1-4, with D possibly matching TRBD1 (6 bases). The germline gives CDR1 SEHNR, CDR2 FQNEAQ (reference sequence). This CDR3 has 16 amino acids. CDR3 DNA sequence: TGTGCCAGCAGCCTCAGACAGGCCCCGGGTAATGAAAAACCGTTTTTT. Translating it yields CASSLRQAPGNEKPFF. Full variable domain (rest looked up from reference TRBV7-9 and TRBJ1-4): DTGVSQNPRHKITKRGQNVTFRCDPISEHNRLYWYRQTLGQGPEFLTYFQNEAQLEKSRLLSDRFSAERPKGSFSTLEIQRTEQGDSAMYLCASSLRQAPGNEKPFFGSGTQLSVL.

The rearrangement uses TRBV7-9 and TRBJ1-2, with D possibly being TRBD1 (5 bases). The V gene lost 2 bases and the J gene lost 6 bases, with 10 bases spanning the gap. This CDR3 has 13 residues. Germline CDR1 is SEHNR and CDR2 is FQNEAQ (reference sequence). The CDR3 sequence is CASSLQGMNGYTF. CDR3 sequence (DNA): TGTGCCAGCAGCTTACAGGGAATGAATGGCTACACCTTC.

This clonotype was observed a handful of times. The genes are TRBV6-2 or TRBV6-3 and TRBJ2-5; 7 positions agree with TRBD2. The J call could be wrong; TRBJ2-7 is a better fit for the DNA end. This CDR3 comprises 13 residues. CDR1 is MNHEY, CDR2 SVGEGT, per germline. Written as DNA, the CDR3 is TGTGCCTGTGACGAGGGGACTAACTACGAGCAGTACTTC. Translation gives CACDEGTNYEQYF.

This clonotype came up a few times. The V and J genes are TRBV15 and TRBJ1-2; no firm D call. V lost 1 base, J lost 4 bases, and 19 bases lay in between. The CDR3 contains 17 residues. The germline V gene has CDR1 LNHNV and CDR2 YYDKDF (reference sequence). CDR3 DNA sequence: TGTGCCACCAGCAGAGCCTTTGGGTCCGCCGTACGCTATGGCTACACCTTC. Protein product: CATSRAFGSAVRYGYTF.

Only a few counts were recorded for this clonotype. In nucleotides, the CDR3 is TGCGCCAGCAGCCATGGCGGAAGTGGAGAAAAACTGTTTTTT. Residues: CASSHGGSGEKLFF. The chain links TRBV4-3 to TRBJ1-4; D unresolved. The CDR3 has 14 residues. The ends were cut back, 3 bases at V and 8 bases at J, with 13 bases in the middle. Germline CDR1 is LGHNA and CDR2 is YSLEER.

Only one count was recorded for this clonotype. DNA for the CDR3: TGCAGCGTCGTCCCCGAGTCCTACGAGCAGTACTTC. This encodes CSVVPESYEQYF. The rearrangement joins TRBV29-1 to TRBJ2-5; D remains unclear. The DNA end is a closer match to TRBJ2-7, so the J assignment may be wrong. This CDR3 contains 12 residues. Germline V gene sequence: CDR1 SQVTM, CDR2 ANQGSEA.